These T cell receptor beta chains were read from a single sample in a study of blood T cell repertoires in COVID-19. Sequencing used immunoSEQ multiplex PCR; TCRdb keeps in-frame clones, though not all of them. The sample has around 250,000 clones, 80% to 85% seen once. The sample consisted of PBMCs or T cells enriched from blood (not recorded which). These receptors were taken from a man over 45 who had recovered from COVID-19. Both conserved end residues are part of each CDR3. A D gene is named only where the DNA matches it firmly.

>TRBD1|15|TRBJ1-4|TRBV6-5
CASSYRDRGNEKLFF
TGTGCCAGCAGTTATAGGGACAGGGGGAATGAAAAACTGTTTTTT
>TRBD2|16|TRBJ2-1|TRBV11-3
CASSPRTSGGAYEQFF
TGTGCCAGCAGCCCCCGGACTAGCGGGGGGGCCTATGAGCAGTTCTTC
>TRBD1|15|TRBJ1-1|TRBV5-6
CASSYYRGLYTEAFF
TGTGCCAGCAGCTACTACAGGGGGCTTTACACTGAAGCTTTCTTT
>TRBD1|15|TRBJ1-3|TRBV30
CAWSGQGGAGNTIYF
TGTGCCTGGAGCGGACAGGGTGGCGCTGGAAACACCATATATTTT
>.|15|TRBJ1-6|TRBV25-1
CASSELKGENSPLHF
TGTGCCAGCAGTGAATTGAAGGGGGAGAATTCACCCCTCCACTTT
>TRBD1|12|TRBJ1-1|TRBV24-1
CATSDLQGRAFF
TGTGCCACCAGTGACCTACAGGGGCGTGCTTTCTTT
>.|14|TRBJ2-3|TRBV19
CASSTISSADTQYF
TGTGCCAGTAGTACAATTTCATCGGCAGATACGCAGTATTTT
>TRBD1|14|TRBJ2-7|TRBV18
CASSPPGTGNEQYF
TGTGCCAGCTCACCACCAGGGACAGGGAACGAGCAGTACTTC
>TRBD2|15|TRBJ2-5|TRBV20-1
CSASDLAGWKETQYF
TGCAGTGCTAGTGATCTAGCGGGGTGGAAAGAGACCCAGTACTTC
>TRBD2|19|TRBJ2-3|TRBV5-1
CASSLVTPGLAGGPDTQYF
TGCGCCAGCAGCTTGGTAACACCGGGACTAGCGGGAGGGCCAGATACGCAGTATTTT
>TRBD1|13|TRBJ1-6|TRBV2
CATARTGTSPLHF
TGTGCCACAGCCAGGACAGGGACTTCACCCCTCCACTTT
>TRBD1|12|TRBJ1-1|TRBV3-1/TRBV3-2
CASSQATGAAFF
TGTGCCAGCAGCCAAGCGACAGGGGCCGCTTTCTTT
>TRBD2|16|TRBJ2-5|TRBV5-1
CASSVGSSGGQETQYF
TGCGCCAGCAGCGTGGGTAGTAGCGGGGGACAAGAGACCCAGTACTTC
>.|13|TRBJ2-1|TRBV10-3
CAIRGESKDEQFF
TGTGCCATCCGTGGGGAGTCCAAAGATGAGCAGTTCTTC
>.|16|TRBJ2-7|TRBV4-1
CASSQEKDMRSYEQYF
TGCGCCAGCAGCCAAGAAAAGGACATGCGATCCTACGAGCAGTACTTC
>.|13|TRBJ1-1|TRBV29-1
CSVGSYSGTEAFF
TGCAGCGTTGGGTCCTATTCGGGCACTGAAGCTTTCTTT
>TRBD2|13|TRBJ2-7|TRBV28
CASIRLAGNEQYF
TGTGCCAGCATTAGACTAGCGGGTAACGAGCAGTACTTC